The 17 T cell receptor beta chains presented below share a single source sample, sequenced in a study of T cell repertoires in cytomegalovirus infection. Antigens of these TCRs are unknown. TCRdb independently ran MiXCR on the reads; one entry per CDR3 protein. The data show about 740,000 distinct CDR3 sequences, about 30% seen once. This specimen consisted of cultured PBMCs, obtained from culture after CMV antigen stimulation. Receptors were obtained from a human donor in good health (CMV status not recorded). Some clones in this sample may be carry-over from other donors' samples.

The genes are TRBV19 and TRBJ2-1; 8 nucleotides match TRBD1. Trimming took 5 bases from V and 9 from J; bases not matched to a gene: 6. Germline CDR1 LNHDA, CDR2 SQIVND (reference sequence). The CDR3 loop spans 13 amino acids. Written as DNA, the CDR3 is TGTGCCAGTAGTCTCGGACAGGGAACTGAGCAGTTCTTC. It specifies CASSLGQGTEQFF.

The chain has TRBV5-6 and TRBJ1-5; D is unclear. Germline assignment: CDR1 SGHDT and CDR2 YYEEEE. CDR3 size: 14 residues. Trimming took off 5 bases at V and 6 bases at J, with 15 bases between the two ends. CDR3: CASSLGIFSQPQHF. The CDR3 DNA reads TGTGCCAGCAGTCTGGGGATATTTTCTCAGCCCCAGCATTTT.

The chain recombines TRBV20-1 with TRBJ1-5; 7 bases align to TRBD1. Trimming took 2 bases from V and 0 from J; bases not matched to a gene: 7. The CDR3 sequence is 16 residues long. Germline V gene lookup returns CDR1 DFQATT and CDR2 SNEGSKA (reference sequence). DNA for the CDR3: TGCAGTGCTAGAAGACCCGGGACAGCTAGCAATCAGCCCCAGCATTTT. This codes for CSARRPGTASNQPQHF.

The chain joins TRBV19 to TRBJ2-1, with 7 bases matching TRBD2. CDR3 length equals 16 residues. Per the germline V gene, CDR1 is LNHDA and CDR2 is SQIVND (reference sequence). The ends lost 0 bases at V and 2 bases at J; junction bases unmatched: 4. Here the CDR3 reads CASSIDGGDPYNEQFF. Written as DNA, the CDR3 is TGTGCCAGTAGTATAGATGGGGGGGACCCCTACAATGAGCAGTTCTTC.

The chain uses TRBV28 and TRBJ2-5; TRBD1 agrees at 8 bases. Looked up from germline, CDR1 is MDHEN and CDR2 is SYDVKM. Trimming at V came to 5 bases and at J to 2 bases, leaving 7 bases not matched to a gene. The CDR3 sequence is 15 residues long. The CDR3 spells CASSTTWTGQETQYF. The CDR3 DNA reads as TGTGCCAGCAGTACTACCTGGACAGGGCAAGAGACCCAGTACTTC.

The rearrangement uses TRBV14 and TRBJ2-1; 8 bases agree with TRBD2. Germline V gene lookup returns CDR1 SGHDN and CDR2 FVKESK. Germline trimming cut 4 bases from V and 6 bases from J; bases unmatched to any gene: 8. The CDR3 covers 15 residues. CDR3 bases: TGTGCCAGCAGCCCCGGGGGACTAGTCATCAATGAGCAGTTCTTC. Protein sequence: CASSPGGLVINEQFF. Full variable domain (rest looked up from reference TRBV14 and TRBJ2-1): EAGVTQFPSHSVIEKGQTVTLRCDPISGHDNLYWYRRVMGKEIKFLLHFVKESKQDESGMPNNRFLAERTGGTYSTLKVQPAELEDSGVYFCASSPGGLVINEQFFGPGTRLTVL.

At least ten counts were recorded for this clonotype. J is TRBJ1-5 and V is TRBV7-2; D remains ambiguous. Germline V gene lookup returns CDR1 SGHTA and CDR2 FQGNSA. V was clipped by 5 bases and J by 2 bases, with 4 bases between them. This CDR3 region has 12 residues. DNA for the CDR3: TGTGCCAGCAGCGGAGGCAATCAGCCCCAGCATTTT. Protein: CASSGGNQPQHF. The full variable domain, its missing parts supplied by reference TRBV7-2 and TRBJ1-5, is GAGVSQSPSNKVTEKGKDVELRCDPISGHTALYWYRQSLGQGLEFLIYFQGNSAPDKSGLPSDRFSAERTGGSVSTLTIQRTQQEDSAVYLCASSGGNQPQHFGDGTRLSIL.

This clonotype appeared many times. V is TRBV7-6 and J is TRBJ2-3, with D tentatively TRBD1 or TRBD2 (5 bases each). This CDR3 is built from 16 residues. Germline loops: CDR1 SGHVS, CDR2 FNYEAQ. Trimming stripped 2 bases from V and 1 base from J, with 13 bases between. For the CDR3, the DNA is TGTGCCAGCAGCTTATCCCGGGACGGAGGCACAGATACGCAGTATTTT. Protein product: CASSLSRDGGTDTQYF.

CDR3 DNA sequence: TGTGCCAGCAGTTTAGCGGGTCCCGCTGAAGCTTTCTTT. Its protein product is CASSLAGPAEAFF. The chain employs TRBV27 and TRBJ1-1; no clear D gene. The germline V gene encodes CDR1 MNHEY and CDR2 SMNVEV (reference sequence). This CDR3 has 13 amino acids. V was pared by 2 bases and J by 6 bases, with 10 bases between.

This sequence joins TRBV7-6 and TRBJ2-7, with 9 nucleotides matching TRBD1. With V trimmed by 5 bases and J by 6 bases, 8 bases remained unmatched. The CDR3 is made up of 14 amino acids. The germline gives CDR1 SGHVS, CDR2 FNYEAQ. CDR3: CASSAGQGPAEQYF. CDR3 nucleotides: TGTGCCAGCAGCGCGGGACAGGGTCCGGCCGAGCAGTACTTC.

The genes are TRBV27 and TRBJ2-2, with TRBD2 matching 8 bases. The V gene end was trimmed by 6 bases and the J gene end by 1 base; junction bases not matched to a gene: 10. Looked up from germline, CDR1 is MNHEY and CDR2 is SMNVEV (reference sequence). The CDR3 consists of 17 residues. The CDR3 DNA sequence: TGTGCCAGCAGCGAACTGACTAGCGCCAAGAACACCGGGGAGCTGTTTTTT. It yields the protein CASSELTSAKNTGELFF.

The chain uses TRBV6-2 or TRBV6-3 and TRBJ2-2; D not certain. V was trimmed by 5 bases and J by 1 base, leaving 20 bases between them. The CDR3 has 18 amino acids. The germline V gene encodes CDR1 MNHEY and CDR2 SVGEGT. Here the CDR3 reads CASSAPLGPPGNTGELFF. The DNA for the CDR3 is TGTGCCAGCAGTGCGCCTCTGGGCCCCCCGGGGAACACCGGGGAGCTGTTTTTT.

This clonotype was found a few times. The genes are TRBV6-1 and TRBJ2-1; 10 bases are shared with TRBD2. Looked up from germline, CDR1 is MNHNS and CDR2 is SASEGT. V lost 2 bases, J lost 6 bases, and 4 bases stayed unmatched. This CDR3 is built from 15 residues. CDR3 protein: CASSENLAGVNEQFF. CDR3 coding DNA: TGTGCCAGCAGTGAAAATCTAGCGGGGGTCAATGAGCAGTTCTTC.

This clonotype was found a few times. The chain employs TRBV20-1 and TRBJ2-1, with D perhaps matching TRBD1 or TRBD2 (6 bases each). CDR3 length: 13 residues. Trimming stripped 6 bases from V and 3 bases from J, with 12 bases between. Germline V gene sequence: CDR1 DFQATT, CDR2 SNEGSKA (reference sequence). The CDR3 reads CSAIGGIYNEQFF. CDR3 nucleotide sequence: TGCAGTGCAATAGGGGGGATCTACAATGAGCAGTTCTTC.

This clonotype was observed many times. The chain is built from TRBV7-6 and TRBJ2-3; D is ambiguous. Germline values: CDR1 SGHVS, CDR2 FNYEAQ. The V and J ends lost 5 bases and 4 bases respectively, with 7 bases between them. The CDR3 is 12 residues long. The DNA of the CDR3 is TGTGCCAGCAGCATCAGCGCAGATACGCAGTATTTT. It is translated as CASSISADTQYF.

This clonotype occurred a few times. J is TRBJ2-5 and V is TRBV7-8; TRBD2 is a possible D gene (6 bases). Germline CDR1 and CDR2: SGHVS and FQNEAQ. The length of the CDR3 is 15 residues. V was clipped by 1 base and J by 0 bases, with 9 bases between them. CDR3 sequence: CASSLGRGDQETQYF. The CDR3 region has the DNA TGTGCCAGCAGCTTAGGGAGGGGCGACCAAGAGACCCAGTACTTC. Full variable domain (outside the CDR3, taken from reference TRBV7-8 and TRBJ2-5): GAGVSQSPRYKVAKRGQDVALRCDPISGHVSLFWYQQALGQGPEFLTYFQNEAQLDKSGLPSDRFFAERPEGSVSTLKIQRTQQEDSAVYLCASSLGRGDQETQYFGPGTRLLVL.

CDR3 loop: CASRRGQGAILGTGELFF. DNA for the CDR3: TGTGCCAGCAGAAGAGGACAGGGGGCAATCTTAGGCACCGGGGAGCTGTTTTTT. V usage is TRBV6-2 or TRBV6-3 and J usage is TRBJ2-2; 11 positions match TRBD1. V dropped 6 bases and J dropped 4; count of bases not matched to a gene: 13. Germline assignment: CDR1 MNHEY and CDR2 SVGEGT. This CDR3 has 18 residues.